Here is one TCR beta chain with its context. These data come from a study of regulatory T cells in long-lasting Graves disease. The time point was: newly diagnosed GD, antithyroid drugs for less than 3 months. RNA extracted from PBMCs served as the sequencing template. Patients were from an endocrinology department in Xi'an, China. Both iRepertoire HTBI primers and Arm-PCR of CDR3 regions were used to build the TCR beta libraries. Per the authors' pipeline: Sequenced samples collectively carried roughly 60 TRBV and 14 to 15 TRBJ segments. TCRdb redid the calling of the multiplex PCR reads with MiXCR, one entry per CDR3 protein. The V and J calls, along with clone size, are taken from TCRdb and not from the paper's own processing. The table has roughly 380,000 distinct CDR3 sequences, 16% seen once. The CDR3 has 15 amino acids. Per the germline V gene, CDR1 is SGHTA and CDR2 is FQGNSA. With 5 bases removed from V and 2 bases from J, the gap between germline ends came to 13 bases.

The same data also went into a second study, on T cells in Graves' hyperthyroidism and ophthalmopathy. That investigation notes: A set of HTBI primers served as the primers for a first-round RT-PCR of the TCR CDR3.

The chain links TRBV7-2 to TRBJ1-3; unclear D gene. The material was peripheral blood mononuclear cells (PBMCs), obtained at new diagnosis, from a patient treated with antithyroid drugs. This TCR derives from a man aged 40-50 years with Graves disease. The CDR3, as DNA: TGTGCCAGCAGCCCCCGGGTAGGGACTGGAAACACCATATATTTT. It yields the protein CASSPRVGTGNTIYF.